The 8 T cell receptor beta chains given below trace back to one sample, sequenced in a study of blood T cell repertoires in COVID-19. Assay: immunoSEQ multiplex PCR; the TCRdb copy retains only in-frame clones and omits some. The table lists just under 85,000 clones, about 83% of them singletons, with 17% in the top ten. Source material: peripheral blood. Source of these receptors: a woman aged 55-70 years with acute or convalescent COVID-19.

V is TRBV6-5 and J is TRBJ1-2, with TRBD1 identical over 7 bases. V gave up 7 bases and J gave up 8 bases; unmatched junction bases: 16. The CDR3 covers 15 residues. CDR1 MNHEY and CDR2 SVGAGI come from the germline V gene. CDR3 in amino acids: CASKPQITGDYGYTF. The CDR3 DNA follows: TGTGCCAGCAAACCCCAGATTACAGGGGATTACGGCTACACCTTC.

The gene calls are TRBV11-2 and TRBJ1-6; 7 nucleotides match TRBD1. V shed 3 bases, J shed 8 bases, and the junction held 10 bases outside the gene matches. There are 16 residues in the CDR3. Germline V lookup: CDR1 SGHAT, CDR2 FQNNGV. The CDR3 protein is CASSLERGRFDSPLHF. Written as DNA, the CDR3 is TGTGCCAGCAGCTTGGAGAGGGGGCGGTTCGATTCACCCCTCCACTTT.

A single count supports this clone. The chain joins TRBV7-6 to TRBJ2-7; 9 bases map to TRBD1. The CDR3 loop spans 16 amino acids. Germline CDR1 is SGHVS and CDR2 is FNYEAQ. V was clipped by 5 bases and J by 3 bases; unmatched bases: 11. The CDR3: CASSRTPGQGSYEQYF. The CDR3 DNA reads TGTGCCAGCAGCCGTACGCCGGGACAGGGAAGCTACGAGCAGTACTTC. Supplemented by reference TRBV7-6 and TRBJ2-7, the full variable domain reads GAGVSQSPRYKVTKRGQDVALRCDPISGHVSLYWYRQALGQGPEFLTYFNYEAQQDKSGLPNDRFSAERPEGSISTLTIQRTEQRDSAMYRCASSRTPGQGSYEQYFGPGTRLTVT.

The chain couples TRBV7-3 to TRBJ2-1, with TRBD1 identical over 8 bases. Germline V gene data show CDR1 as SGHTA and CDR2 as FQGTGA. Germline trimming cut 5 bases from V and 0 bases from J; bases unmatched to any gene: 6. This CDR3 has 16 residues. The CDR3 spells CASSLQGASSYNEQFF. The CDR3 nucleotides read TGTGCCAGCAGCCTCCAGGGGGCTTCCTCCTACAATGAGCAGTTCTTC.

V usage is TRBV19 and J usage is TRBJ2-5; 7 nucleotides agree with TRBD1. With V trimmed by 4 bases and J by 5 bases, 7 bases remained unmatched. This CDR3 region has 14 residues. CDR1 and CDR2 from the germline V gene are LNHDA and SQIVND (reference sequence). In nucleotides, the CDR3 is TGTGCCAGTAGTAGAGGACAGGACCGGGAGACCCAGTACTTC. This codes for CASSRGQDRETQYF.

J is TRBJ2-1 and V is TRBV7-2, with D possibly TRBD1 on 5 matching bases. V was cut by 6 bases and J by 7 bases, with 16 bases left in between. CDR1 is SGHTA, CDR2 FQGNSA, per germline. The CDR3 has 14 residues. The CDR3 region is CASSPDRGSNEQFF. The CDR3 DNA sequence: TGTGCCAGCAGTCCCGACAGAGGATCGAATGAGCAGTTCTTC.

This chain uses TRBV10-3 with TRBJ2-7; no clear D. Deletions cut 11 bases from V and 1 base from J, with 9 bases between. CDR3 length equals 11 residues. Per germline, CDR1 ENHRY and CDR2 SYGVKD. CDR3 in amino acids: CAAGKSYEQYF. The CDR3 bases are TGTGCCGCCGGTAAATCCTACGAGCAGTACTTC.

This CDR3 reads CASSQAQWTTHLLLQFF. For the CDR3, the DNA is TGTGCCAGCAGCCAAGCCCAGTGGACTACGCATCTTCTCTTGCAGTTCTTC. This chain uses TRBV3-1 (or the pseudogene TRBV3-2) with TRBJ2-1; D might be TRBD2 (6 bases). This CDR3 spans 17 amino acids. Germline CDR1 LGHDT, CDR2 YNNKEL (reference sequence). V was clipped by 1 base and J by 12 bases, with 25 bases between them.